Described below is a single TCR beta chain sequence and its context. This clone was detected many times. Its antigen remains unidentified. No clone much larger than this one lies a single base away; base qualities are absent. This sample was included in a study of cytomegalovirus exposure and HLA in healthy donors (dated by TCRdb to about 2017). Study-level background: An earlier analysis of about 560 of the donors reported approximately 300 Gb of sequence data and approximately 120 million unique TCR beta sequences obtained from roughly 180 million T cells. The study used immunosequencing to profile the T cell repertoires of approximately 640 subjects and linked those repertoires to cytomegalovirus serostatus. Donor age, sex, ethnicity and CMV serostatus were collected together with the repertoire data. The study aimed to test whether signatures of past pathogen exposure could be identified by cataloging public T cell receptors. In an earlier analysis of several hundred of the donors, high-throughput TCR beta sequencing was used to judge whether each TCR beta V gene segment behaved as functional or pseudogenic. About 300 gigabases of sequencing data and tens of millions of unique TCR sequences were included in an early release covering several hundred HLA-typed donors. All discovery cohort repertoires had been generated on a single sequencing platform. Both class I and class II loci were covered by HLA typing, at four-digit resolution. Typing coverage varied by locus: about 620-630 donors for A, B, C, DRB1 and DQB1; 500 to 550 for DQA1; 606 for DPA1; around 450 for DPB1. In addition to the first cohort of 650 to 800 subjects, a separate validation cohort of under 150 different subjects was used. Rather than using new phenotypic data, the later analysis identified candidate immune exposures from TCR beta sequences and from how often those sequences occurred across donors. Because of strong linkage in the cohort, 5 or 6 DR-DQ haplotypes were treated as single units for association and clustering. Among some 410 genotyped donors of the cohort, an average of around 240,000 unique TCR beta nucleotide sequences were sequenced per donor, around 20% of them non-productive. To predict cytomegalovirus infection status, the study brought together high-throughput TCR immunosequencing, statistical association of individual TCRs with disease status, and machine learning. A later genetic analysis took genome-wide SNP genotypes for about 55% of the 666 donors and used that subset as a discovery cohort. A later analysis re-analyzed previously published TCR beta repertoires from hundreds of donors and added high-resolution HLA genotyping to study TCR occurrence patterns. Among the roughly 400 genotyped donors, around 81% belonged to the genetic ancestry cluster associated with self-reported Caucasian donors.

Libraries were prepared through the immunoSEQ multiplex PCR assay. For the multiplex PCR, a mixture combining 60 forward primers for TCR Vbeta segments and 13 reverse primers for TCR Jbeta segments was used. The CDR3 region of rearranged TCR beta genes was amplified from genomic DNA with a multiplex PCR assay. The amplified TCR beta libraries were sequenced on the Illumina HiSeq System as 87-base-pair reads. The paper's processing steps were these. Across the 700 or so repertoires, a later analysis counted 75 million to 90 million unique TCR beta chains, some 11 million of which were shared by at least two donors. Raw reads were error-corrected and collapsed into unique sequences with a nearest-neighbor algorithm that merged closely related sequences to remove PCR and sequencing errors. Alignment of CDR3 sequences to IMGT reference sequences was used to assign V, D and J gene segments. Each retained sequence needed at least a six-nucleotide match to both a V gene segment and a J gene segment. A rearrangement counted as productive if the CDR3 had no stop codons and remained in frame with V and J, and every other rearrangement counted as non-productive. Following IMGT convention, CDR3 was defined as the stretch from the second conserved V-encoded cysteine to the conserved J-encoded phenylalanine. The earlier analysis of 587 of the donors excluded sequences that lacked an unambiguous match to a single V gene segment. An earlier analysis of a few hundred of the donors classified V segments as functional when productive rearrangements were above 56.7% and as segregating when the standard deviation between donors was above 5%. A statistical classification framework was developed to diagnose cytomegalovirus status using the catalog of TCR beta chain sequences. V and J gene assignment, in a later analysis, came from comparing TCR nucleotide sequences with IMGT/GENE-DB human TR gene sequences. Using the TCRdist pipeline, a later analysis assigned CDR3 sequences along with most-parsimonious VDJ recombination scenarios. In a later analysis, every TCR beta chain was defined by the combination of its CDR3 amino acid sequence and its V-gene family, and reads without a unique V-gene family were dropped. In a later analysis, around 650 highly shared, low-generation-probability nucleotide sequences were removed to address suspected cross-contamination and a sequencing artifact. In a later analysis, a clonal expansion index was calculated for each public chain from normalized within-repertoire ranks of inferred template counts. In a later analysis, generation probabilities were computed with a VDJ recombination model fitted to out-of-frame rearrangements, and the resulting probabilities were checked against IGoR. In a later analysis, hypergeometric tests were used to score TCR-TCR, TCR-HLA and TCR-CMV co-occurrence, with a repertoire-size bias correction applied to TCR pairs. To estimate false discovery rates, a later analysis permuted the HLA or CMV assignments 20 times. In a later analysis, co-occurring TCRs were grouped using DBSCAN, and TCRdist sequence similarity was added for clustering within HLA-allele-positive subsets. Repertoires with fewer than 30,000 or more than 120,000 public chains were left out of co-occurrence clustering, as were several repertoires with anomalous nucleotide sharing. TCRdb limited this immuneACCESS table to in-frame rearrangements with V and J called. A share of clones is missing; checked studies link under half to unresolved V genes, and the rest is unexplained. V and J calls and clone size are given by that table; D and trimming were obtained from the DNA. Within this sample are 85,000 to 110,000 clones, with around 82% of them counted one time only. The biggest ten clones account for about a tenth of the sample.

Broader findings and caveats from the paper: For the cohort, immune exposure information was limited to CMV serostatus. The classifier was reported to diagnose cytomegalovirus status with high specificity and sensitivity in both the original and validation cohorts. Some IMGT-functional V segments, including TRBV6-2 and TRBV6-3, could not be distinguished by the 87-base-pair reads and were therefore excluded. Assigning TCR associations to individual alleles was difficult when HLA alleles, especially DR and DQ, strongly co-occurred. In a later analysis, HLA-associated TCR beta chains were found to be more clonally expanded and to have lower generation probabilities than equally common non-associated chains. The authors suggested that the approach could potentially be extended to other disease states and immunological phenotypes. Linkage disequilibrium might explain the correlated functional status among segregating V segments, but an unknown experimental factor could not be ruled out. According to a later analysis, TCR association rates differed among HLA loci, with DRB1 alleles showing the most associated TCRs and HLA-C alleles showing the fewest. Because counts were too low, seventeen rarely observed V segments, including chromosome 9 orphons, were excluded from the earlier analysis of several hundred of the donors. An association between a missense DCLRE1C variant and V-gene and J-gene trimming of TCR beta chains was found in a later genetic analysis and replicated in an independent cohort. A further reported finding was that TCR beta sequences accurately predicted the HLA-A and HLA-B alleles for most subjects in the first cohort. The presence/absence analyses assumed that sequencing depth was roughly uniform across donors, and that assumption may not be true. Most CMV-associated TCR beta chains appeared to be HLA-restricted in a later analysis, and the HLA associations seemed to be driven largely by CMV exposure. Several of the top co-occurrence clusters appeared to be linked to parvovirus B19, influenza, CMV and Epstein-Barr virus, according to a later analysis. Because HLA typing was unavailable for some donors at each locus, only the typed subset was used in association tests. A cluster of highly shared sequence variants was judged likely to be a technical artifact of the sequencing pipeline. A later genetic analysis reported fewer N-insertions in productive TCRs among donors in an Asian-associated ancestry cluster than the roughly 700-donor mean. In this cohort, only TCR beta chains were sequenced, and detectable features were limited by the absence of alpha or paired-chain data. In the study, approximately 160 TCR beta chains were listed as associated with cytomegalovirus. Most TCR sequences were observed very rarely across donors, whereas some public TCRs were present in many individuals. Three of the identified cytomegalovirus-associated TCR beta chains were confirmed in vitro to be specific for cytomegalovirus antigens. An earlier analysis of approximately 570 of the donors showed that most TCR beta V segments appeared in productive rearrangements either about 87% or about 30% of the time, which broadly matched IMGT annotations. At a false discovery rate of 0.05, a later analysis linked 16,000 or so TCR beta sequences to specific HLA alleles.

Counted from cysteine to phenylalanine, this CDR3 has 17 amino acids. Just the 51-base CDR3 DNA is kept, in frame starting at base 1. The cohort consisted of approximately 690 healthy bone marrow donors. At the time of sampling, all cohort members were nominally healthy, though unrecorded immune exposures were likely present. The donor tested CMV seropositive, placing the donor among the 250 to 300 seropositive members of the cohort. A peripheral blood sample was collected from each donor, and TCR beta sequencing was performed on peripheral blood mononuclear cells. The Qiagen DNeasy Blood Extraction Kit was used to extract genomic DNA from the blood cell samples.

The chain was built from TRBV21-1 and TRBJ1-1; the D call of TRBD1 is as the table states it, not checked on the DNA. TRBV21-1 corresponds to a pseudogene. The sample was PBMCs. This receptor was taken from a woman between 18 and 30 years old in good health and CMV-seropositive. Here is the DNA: TGTGCCAGCAGCAAAAGGGGGCACAGGGGATCGAACACTGAAGCTTTCTTT. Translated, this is CASSKRGHRGSNTEAFF.